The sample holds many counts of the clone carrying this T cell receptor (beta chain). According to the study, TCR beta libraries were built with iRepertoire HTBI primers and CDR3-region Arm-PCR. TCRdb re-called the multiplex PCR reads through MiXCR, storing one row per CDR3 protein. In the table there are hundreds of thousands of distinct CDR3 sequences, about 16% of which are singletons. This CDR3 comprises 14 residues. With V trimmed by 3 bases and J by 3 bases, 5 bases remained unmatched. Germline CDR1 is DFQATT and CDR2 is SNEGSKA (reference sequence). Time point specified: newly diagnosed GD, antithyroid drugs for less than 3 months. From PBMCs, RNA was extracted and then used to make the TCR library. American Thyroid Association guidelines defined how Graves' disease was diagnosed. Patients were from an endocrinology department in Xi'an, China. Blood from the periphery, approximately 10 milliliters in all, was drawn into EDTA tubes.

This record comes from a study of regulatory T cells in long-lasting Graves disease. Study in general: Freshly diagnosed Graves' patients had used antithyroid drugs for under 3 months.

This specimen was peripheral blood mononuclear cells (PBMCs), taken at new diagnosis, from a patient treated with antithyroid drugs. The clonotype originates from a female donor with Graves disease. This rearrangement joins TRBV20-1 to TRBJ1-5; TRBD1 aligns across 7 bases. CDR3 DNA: TGCAGTGCTAGGCGCGGACAGGACAATCAGCCCCAGCATTTT. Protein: CSARRGQDNQPQHF.